Listed here are 20 T cell receptor beta chains from one sample, sequenced in a study of blood T cell repertoires in COVID-19. The assay was immunoSEQ multiplex PCR, and TCRdb's table has in-frame clones only and misses some. There are 150,000 to 200,000 clones in the sample; 75% to 85% occur only once, and about 1.6% lies in the top ten. The sequenced sample consisted of peripheral blood. The receptors were gathered from a human donor in a cohort sampled during active COVID-19.

The CDR3 sequence: CASSLDRGRETQYF. CDR3 sequence (DNA): TGTGCCAGCAGCTTAGATCGGGGAAGAGAGACCCAGTACTTC. The rearrangement uses TRBV7-2 and TRBJ2-5, with D possibly matching TRBD2 (5 bases). Trimming took off 1 base at V and 4 bases at J, with 10 bases between the two ends. Per germline, CDR1 SGHTA and CDR2 FQGNSA. The CDR3 is made up of 14 amino acids.

This chain joins TRBV12-3 or TRBV12-4 and TRBJ2-5; a possible D gene is TRBD2 (5 bases). The CDR3 runs 13 residues. V lost 6 bases to trimming and J lost 2 bases, with 10 bases between them. The CDR3 reads CASSRLPQETQYF. DNA of the CDR3: TGTGCCAGCAGCCGACTACCTCAAGAGACCCAGTACTTC.

The rearrangement uses TRBV4-2 and TRBJ2-3, with 11 bases aligning to TRBD2. CDR3 length: 18 amino acids. Germline values: CDR1 LGHNA, CDR2 YNFKEQ. The J segment lost 1 base and the V segment lost 4 bases, leaving 10 bases of the junction unmatched. The CDR3 loop reads CASSLRLAGIGGTDTQYF. The CDR3 DNA reads as TGTGCCAGCAGCCTAAGACTAGCGGGGATAGGCGGCACAGATACGCAGTATTTT.

This sequence joins TRBV7-8 and TRBJ2-7; D may be TRBD2 (6 bases). The V end was cut by 4 bases, the J end by 2 bases, with 15 bases between. Germline V CDR1 and CDR2: SGHVS, FQNEAQ. There are 15 residues in the CDR3. The CDR3 coding sequence is TGTGCCAGCAGCTCCGCCGGGACTGCCACCTACGAGCAGTACTTC. This translates into CASSSAGTATYEQYF.

The genes are TRBV6-2 or TRBV6-3 and TRBJ2-5; D gene uncertain. CDR3 length: 11 residues. With 6 bases removed from V and 7 bases from J, the gap between germline ends came to 9 bases. Germline V gene lookup returns CDR1 MNHEY and CDR2 SVGEGT. In nucleotides, the CDR3 is TGTGCCAGCAGCCTGGAGTGGACCCAGTACTTC. It specifies CASSLEWTQYF.

For the CDR3, the DNA is TGTGCCAGCAGTAGACCCGGGAGTCCCTCCTACGAGCAGTACTTC. It is translated as CASSRPGSPSYEQYF. The chain recombines TRBV6-2 or TRBV6-3 with TRBJ2-7; weak D call: TRBD2 (6 bases). This CDR3 is built from 15 residues. Trimming pared 5 bases from V and 0 bases from J, leaving 14 bases between. Germline CDR1 MNHEY, CDR2 SVGEGT.

The rearrangement links TRBV10-3 to TRBJ1-5; 7 bases line up with TRBD1. Trimming took 7 bases from V and 0 from J; bases not matched to a gene: 3. CDR1 is ENHRY and CDR2 is SYGVKD in the germline V gene. This CDR3 is built from 14 residues. CDR3 sequence: CAINPGGSNQPQHF. The CDR3 nucleotides are TGTGCCATCAATCCAGGGGGTAGCAATCAGCCCCAGCATTTT.

This clone has a single count. The J gene is TRBJ2-7, the V gene TRBV6-5, with 8 nucleotides matching TRBD1. The CDR3 has 14 amino acids. The germline gives CDR1 MNHEY, CDR2 SVGAGI. V lost 4 bases to trimming and J lost 3 bases; unmatched junction nucleotides: 5. The CDR3 sequence: CASSSRGRIYEQYF. The CDR3 DNA follows: TGTGCCAGCAGTTCCAGGGGGCGCATCTACGAGCAGTACTTC.

The V call is TRBV4-1, the J call TRBJ2-7; 12 nucleotides align to TRBD1. The CDR3 has 15 amino acids. J was trimmed by 3 bases and V by 4 bases; bases with no gene match: 4. The V gene's germline CDR1 is MGHRA and CDR2 YSYEKL. The DNA for the CDR3 is TGCGCCAGCAGCCCGGGACAGGGGGCATTCTACGAGCAGTACTTC. Its translation is CASSPGQGAFYEQYF.

V gene TRBV29-1 combines with J gene TRBJ2-5; 8 nucleotides line up with TRBD1. This CDR3 region has 13 residues. The V gene end was trimmed by 6 bases and the J gene end by 4 bases; junction bases not matched to a gene: 7. Germline V lookup: CDR1 SQVTM, CDR2 ANQGSEA. The CDR3 DNA sequence: TGCAGCGTCACCAGGGGGCTGAGAGAGACCCAGTACTTC. Translation: CSVTRGLRETQYF.

The chain links TRBV7-9 to TRBJ2-5; 8 nucleotides align to TRBD1. CDR3 length: 16 amino acids. Germline assignment: CDR1 SEHNR and CDR2 FQNEAQ (reference sequence). V was clipped by 7 bases and J by 5 bases; unmatched bases: 15. The CDR3 region has the DNA TGTGCCAGCATATCCGGGACAGGCGGAAGGTTGGAGACCCAGTACTTC. Residues: CASISGTGGRLETQYF.

The chain carries TRBV11-2 and TRBJ2-7, with D unclear. V was clipped by 1 base and J by 0 bases, with 10 bases between them. From germline, CDR1 is SGHAT and CDR2 FQNNGV. The CDR3 has 15 amino acids. CDR3 DNA sequence: TGTGCCAGCAGCTTAGCGTACGGGTCCTCCTACGAGCAGTACTTC. Its translation is CASSLAYGSSYEQYF.

J is TRBJ1-1 and V is TRBV28, with TRBD1 as a possible D gene (5 bases). Germline lookup yields CDR1 MDHEN and CDR2 SYDVKM. This CDR3 has 13 amino acids. V lost 8 bases and J 0 bases, leaving 10 bases between the germline ends. The CDR3 region is CASWWGLNTEAFF. The CDR3 DNA sequence: TGTGCCAGCTGGTGGGGCTTGAACACTGAAGCTTTCTTT.

The CDR3 region is CASSYLAGGRPTNLYEQYF. The CDR3 nucleotides read TGTGCCAGCAGTTACCTTGCTGGCGGGAGGCCAACTAATCTCTACGAGCAGTACTTC. The chain uses TRBV6-2 or TRBV6-3 and TRBJ2-7, with 8 bases fitting TRBD2. The V segment lost 2 bases and the J segment 3 bases; nucleotides outside the gene matches: 18. The CDR3 sequence is 19 residues long. Germline V CDR1 and CDR2: MNHEY, SVGEGT.

CDR3 in amino acids: CASSGAGQGDYEQYF. As DNA, the CDR3 is TGTGCCAGCAGCGGGGCGGGACAGGGGGACTACGAGCAGTACTTC. The chain joins TRBV28 to TRBJ2-7; 11 nucleotides line up with TRBD1. Trimming removed 6 bases from V and 3 bases from J; junction bases left unmatched: 7. CDR1 is MDHEN, CDR2 SYDVKM, per germline. The CDR3 is 15 residues long.

The CDR3 sequence: CASSTGAYEQYF. The CDR3 region has the DNA TGCGCCAGCAGTACCGGGGCCTACGAGCAGTACTTC. The V and J genes are TRBV5-1 and TRBJ2-7; D might be TRBD2 (5 bases). Per the germline V gene, CDR1 is SGHRS and CDR2 is YFSETQ. The CDR3 contains 12 residues. The V and J ends lost 5 bases and 2 bases respectively, with 8 bases between them.

This CDR3 is CASSIGTGNLYYGYTF. DNA of the CDR3: TGTGCCAGTAGTATTGGGACAGGGAACCTTTACTATGGCTACACCTTC. The V call is TRBV19, the J call TRBJ1-2; 9 bases fit TRBD1. CDR1 is LNHDA and CDR2 is SQIVND in the germline V gene (reference sequence). The CDR3 has 16 residues. The V gene end was trimmed by 3 bases and the J gene end by 3 bases; junction bases not matched to a gene: 8.

This clone was observed a single time. The chain is built from TRBV5-5 and TRBJ1-5; D might be TRBD1 (6 bases). With 5 bases removed from V and 3 bases from J, the gap between germline ends came to 12 bases. The CDR3 length is 14 residues. Germline assignment: CDR1 SGHKS and CDR2 YYEKEE (reference sequence). The CDR3 region has the DNA TGTGCCAGCAGGTCGGGACACAACAATCAGCCCCAGCATTTT. Translating gives CASRSGHNNQPQHF.

This chain connects TRBV11-2 to TRBJ1-4; D unclear. This CDR3 spans 14 amino acids. V was trimmed by 6 bases and J by 0 bases, leaving 8 bases between them. Per germline, CDR1 SGHAT and CDR2 FQNNGV. CDR3 coding DNA: TGTGCCAGCAGTAGAGCTACAACTAATGAAAAACTGTTTTTT. Protein product: CASSRATTNEKLFF.

The chain recombines TRBV7-8 with TRBJ2-3; 11 positions agree with TRBD2. CDR1 and CDR2 from the germline V gene are SGHVS and FQNEAQ. V was clipped by 1 base and J by 3 bases; unmatched bases: 9. The CDR3 length is 18 residues. The CDR3 DNA follows: TGTGCCAGCAGCTTAGTGGCTAGCGGGGGGCGAATGACAGATACGCAGTATTTT. It codes for CASSLVASGGRMTDTQYF.